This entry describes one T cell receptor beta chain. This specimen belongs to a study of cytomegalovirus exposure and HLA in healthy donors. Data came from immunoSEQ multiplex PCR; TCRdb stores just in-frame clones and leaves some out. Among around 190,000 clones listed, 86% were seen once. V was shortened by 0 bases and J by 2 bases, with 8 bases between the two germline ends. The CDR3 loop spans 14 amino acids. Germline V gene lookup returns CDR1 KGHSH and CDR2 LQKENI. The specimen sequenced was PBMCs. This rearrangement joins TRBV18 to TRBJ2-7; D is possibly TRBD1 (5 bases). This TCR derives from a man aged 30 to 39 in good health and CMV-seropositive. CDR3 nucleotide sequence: TGTGCCAGCTCACCACCGGAGACAGCCTACGAGCAGTACTTC. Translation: CASSPPETAYEQYF.